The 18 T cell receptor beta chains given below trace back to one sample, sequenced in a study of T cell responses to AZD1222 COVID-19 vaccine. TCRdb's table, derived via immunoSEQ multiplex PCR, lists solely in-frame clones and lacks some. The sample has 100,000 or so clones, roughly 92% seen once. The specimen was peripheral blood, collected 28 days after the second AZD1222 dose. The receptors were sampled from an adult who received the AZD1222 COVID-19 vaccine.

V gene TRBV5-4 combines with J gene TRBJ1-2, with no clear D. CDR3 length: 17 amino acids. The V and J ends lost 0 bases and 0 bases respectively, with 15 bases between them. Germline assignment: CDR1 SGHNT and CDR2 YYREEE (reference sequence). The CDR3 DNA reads TGTGCCAGCAGCTTGGGCTGGGCCTTGGGGACTAACTATGGCTACACCTTC. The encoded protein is CASSLGWALGTNYGYTF.

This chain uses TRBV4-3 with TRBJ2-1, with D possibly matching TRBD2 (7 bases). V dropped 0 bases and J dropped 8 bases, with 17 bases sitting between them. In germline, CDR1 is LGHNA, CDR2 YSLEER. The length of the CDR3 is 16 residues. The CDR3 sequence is CASSQESWGGRDEQFF. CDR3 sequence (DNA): TGCGCCAGCAGCCAAGAATCGTGGGGGGGCCGCGATGAGCAGTTCTTC.

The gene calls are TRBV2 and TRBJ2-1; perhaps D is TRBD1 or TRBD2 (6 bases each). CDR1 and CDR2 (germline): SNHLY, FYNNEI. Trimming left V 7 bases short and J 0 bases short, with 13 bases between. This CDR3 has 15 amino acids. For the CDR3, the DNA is TGTGCCAGCACTGCGGAGGGGGGCTCCTACAATGAGCAGTTCTTC. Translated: CASTAEGGSYNEQFF.

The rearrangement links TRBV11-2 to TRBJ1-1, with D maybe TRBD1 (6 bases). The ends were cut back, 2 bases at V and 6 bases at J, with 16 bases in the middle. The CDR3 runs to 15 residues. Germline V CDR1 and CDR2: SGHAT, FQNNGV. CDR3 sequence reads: CASSLRPDRESEAFF. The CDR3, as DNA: TGTGCCAGCAGCTTAAGGCCGGACAGAGAGTCTGAAGCTTTCTTT.

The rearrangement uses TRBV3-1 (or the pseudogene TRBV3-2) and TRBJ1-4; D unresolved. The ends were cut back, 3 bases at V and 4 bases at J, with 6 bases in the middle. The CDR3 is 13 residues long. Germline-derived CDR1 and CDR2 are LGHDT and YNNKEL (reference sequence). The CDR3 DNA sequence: TGTGCCAGCAGCCAGGATTATAATGAAAAACTGTTTTTT. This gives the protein CASSQDYNEKLFF.

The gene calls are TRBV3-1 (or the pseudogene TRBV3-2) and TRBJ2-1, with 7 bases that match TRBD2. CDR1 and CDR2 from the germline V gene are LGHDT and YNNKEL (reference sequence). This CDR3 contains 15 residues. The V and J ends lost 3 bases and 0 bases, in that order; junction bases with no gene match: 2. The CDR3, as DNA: TGTGCCAGCAGCCAGGGGGGGATCTCCTACAATGAGCAGTTCTTC. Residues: CASSQGGISYNEQFF.

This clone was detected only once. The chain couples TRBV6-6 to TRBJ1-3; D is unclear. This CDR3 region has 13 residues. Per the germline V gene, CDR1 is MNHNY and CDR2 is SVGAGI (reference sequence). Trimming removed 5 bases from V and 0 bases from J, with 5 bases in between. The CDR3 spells CASSQYSGNTIYF. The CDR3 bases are TGTGCCAGCAGTCAATACTCTGGAAACACCATATATTTT.

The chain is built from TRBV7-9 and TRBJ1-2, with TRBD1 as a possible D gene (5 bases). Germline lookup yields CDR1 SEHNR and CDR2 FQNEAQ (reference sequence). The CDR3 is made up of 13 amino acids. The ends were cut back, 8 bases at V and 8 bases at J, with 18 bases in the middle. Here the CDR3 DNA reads TGTGCCAGCGAAAGGCAGGGCATAGGGGGCTACACCTTC. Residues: CASERQGIGGYTF.

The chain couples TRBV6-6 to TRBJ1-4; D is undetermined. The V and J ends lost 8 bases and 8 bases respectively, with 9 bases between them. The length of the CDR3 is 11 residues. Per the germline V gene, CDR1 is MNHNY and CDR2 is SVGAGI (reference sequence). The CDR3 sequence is CASGPGEKLFF. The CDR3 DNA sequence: TGTGCCAGCGGTCCCGGGGAAAAACTGTTTTTT.

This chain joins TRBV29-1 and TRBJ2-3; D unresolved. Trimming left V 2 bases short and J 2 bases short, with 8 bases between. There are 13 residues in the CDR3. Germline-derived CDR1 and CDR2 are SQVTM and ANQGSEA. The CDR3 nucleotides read TGCAGCGTTGAAAGTTTACTCACAGATACGCAGTATTTT. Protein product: CSVESLLTDTQYF.

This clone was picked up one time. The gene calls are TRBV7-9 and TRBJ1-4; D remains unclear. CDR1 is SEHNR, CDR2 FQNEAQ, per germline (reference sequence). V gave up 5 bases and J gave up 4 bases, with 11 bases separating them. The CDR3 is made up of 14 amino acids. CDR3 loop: CASSLPGGNEKLFF. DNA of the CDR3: TGTGCCAGCAGCCTCCCGGGAGGTAATGAAAAACTGTTTTTT.

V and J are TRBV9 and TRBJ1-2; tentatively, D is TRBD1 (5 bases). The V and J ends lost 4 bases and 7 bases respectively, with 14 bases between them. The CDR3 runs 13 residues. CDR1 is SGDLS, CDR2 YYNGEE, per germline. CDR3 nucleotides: TGTGCCAGCAGCCCTCGGGGAGGGGCTGGCTACACCTTC. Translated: CASSPRGGAGYTF.

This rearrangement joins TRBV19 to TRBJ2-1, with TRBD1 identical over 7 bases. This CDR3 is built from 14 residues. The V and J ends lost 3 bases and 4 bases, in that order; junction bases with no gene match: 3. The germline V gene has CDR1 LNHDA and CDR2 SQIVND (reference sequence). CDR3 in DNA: TGTGCCAGTAGTATCGGACAGGCATACAATGAGCAGTTCTTC. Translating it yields CASSIGQAYNEQFF.

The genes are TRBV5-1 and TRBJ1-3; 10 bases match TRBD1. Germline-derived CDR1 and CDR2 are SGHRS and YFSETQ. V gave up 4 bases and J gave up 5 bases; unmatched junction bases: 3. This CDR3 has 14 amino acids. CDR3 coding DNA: TGCGCCAGCAGCCTGGGACAGGGGAGAAACACCATATATTTT. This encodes CASSLGQGRNTIYF.

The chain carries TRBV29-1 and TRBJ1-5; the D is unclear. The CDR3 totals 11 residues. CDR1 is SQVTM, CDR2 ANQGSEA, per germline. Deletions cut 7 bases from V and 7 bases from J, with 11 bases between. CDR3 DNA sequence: TGCAGCGCTCCCCTCGGACAGCCCCAGCATTTT. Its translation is CSAPLGQPQHF.

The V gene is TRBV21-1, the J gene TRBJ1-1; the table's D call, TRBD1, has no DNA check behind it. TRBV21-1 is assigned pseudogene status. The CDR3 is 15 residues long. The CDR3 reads CASSKGQGPNTEAFF. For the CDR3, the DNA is TGTGCCAGCAGCAAAGGACAGGGGCCGAACACTGAAGCTTTCTTT.

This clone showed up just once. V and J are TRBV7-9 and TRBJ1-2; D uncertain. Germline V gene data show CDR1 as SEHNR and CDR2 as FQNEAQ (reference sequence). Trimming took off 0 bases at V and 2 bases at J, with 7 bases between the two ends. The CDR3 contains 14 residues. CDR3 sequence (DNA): TGTGCCAGCAGCTTAGCTGCCACCAACTATGGCTACACCTTC. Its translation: CASSLAATNYGYTF.

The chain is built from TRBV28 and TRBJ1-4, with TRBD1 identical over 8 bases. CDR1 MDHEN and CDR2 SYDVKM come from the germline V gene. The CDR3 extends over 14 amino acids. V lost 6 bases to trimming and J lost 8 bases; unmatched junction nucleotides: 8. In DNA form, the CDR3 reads TGTGCCAGCAGCAAGACAGGGGTCCGGGAAAAACTGTTTTTT. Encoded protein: CASSKTGVREKLFF. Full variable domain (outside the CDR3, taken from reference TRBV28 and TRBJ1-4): DVKVTQSSRYLVKRTGEKVFLECVQDMDHENMFWYRQDPGLGLRLIYFSYDVKMKEKGDIPEGYSVSREKKERFSLILESASTNQTSMYLCASSKTGVREKLFFGSGTQLSVL.